Listed here are 27 T cell receptor beta chains from one sample, sequenced in a study of cytotoxic CD8 clonotypes in ibrutinib-treated CLL. The method was immunoSEQ multiplex PCR; TCRdb's version includes in-frame clones alone and lacks a portion of them. Of 150,000 to 200,000 clones in the sample, about 88% are singletons; the top ten hold more than 2.5%. The source was PBMCs, collected at disease progression, from a patient treated with ibrutinib. All receptors derive from a human donor with chronic lymphocytic leukemia.

The chain uses TRBV19 and TRBJ1-2; D gene unclear. Germline CDR1 is LNHDA and CDR2 is SQIVND (reference sequence). Trimming stripped 1 base from V and 6 bases from J, with 12 bases between. This CDR3 spans 14 amino acids. The CDR3 DNA reads TGTGCCAGTAGTATAGTGCTCCGAGCGGATGGCTACACCTTC. Amino acids: CASSIVLRADGYTF.

CDR3 nucleotides: TGCGCCAGCAGCCTCAACCCCGGGACAGGAGCCTACGAGCAGTACTTC. This gives the protein CASSLNPGTGAYEQYF. The chain couples TRBV10-1 to TRBJ2-7, with 8 bases lining up with TRBD1. The CDR3 runs to 16 residues. The V gene's germline CDR1 is WNHNN and CDR2 SYGVQD (reference sequence). The junction had 12 bases not matched to a gene; V was cut back by 6 bases and J by 2 bases.

V and J are TRBV6-5 and TRBJ2-7; TRBD1 agrees at 7 bases. The V gene end was trimmed by 2 bases and the J gene end by 5 bases; junction bases not matched to a gene: 6. The germline gives CDR1 MNHEY, CDR2 SVGAGI. The CDR3 is 14 residues long. CDR3 loop: CASSYGRGTHEQYF. CDR3 in DNA: TGTGCCAGCAGTTACGGCAGGGGGACCCACGAGCAGTACTTC.

The rearrangement links TRBV19 to TRBJ2-5; 8 nucleotides match TRBD2. With 6 bases clipped from V and 5 bases from J, the junction kept 5 bases outside the gene matches. Germline V gene data show CDR1 as LNHDA and CDR2 as SQIVND (reference sequence). This CDR3 is 13 amino acids long. DNA of the CDR3: TGTGCCAGTAGGACCGGGAGGGATGAGACCCAGTACTTC. This sequence encodes CASRTGRDETQYF.

This clone showed up just once. The CDR3 region is CASSLSLADTDTQYF. CDR3 sequence (DNA): TGTGCCAGCAGCTTAAGCCTAGCGGATACAGATACGCAGTATTTT. The rearrangement uses TRBV7-6 and TRBJ2-3; the match to TRBD2 covers 7 bases. CDR1 is SGHVS and CDR2 is FNYEAQ in the germline V gene. The trim removed 2 bases at V and 3 bases at J, leaving 5 bases unmatched. The CDR3 is 15 residues long.

The rearrangement links TRBV25-1 to TRBJ1-1; D is undetermined. Germline V gives CDR1 MGHDK, CDR2 SYGVNS. The CDR3 has 11 amino acids. The ends were cut back, 7 bases at V and 7 bases at J, with 10 bases in the middle. The CDR3 spells CASMEVDEAFF. The CDR3 DNA is TGTGCCAGCATGGAGGTGGATGAAGCTTTCTTT.

The genes are TRBV27 and TRBJ2-5; 11 bases are shared with TRBD2. From germline, CDR1 is MNHEY and CDR2 SMNVEV (reference sequence). The V gene end was trimmed by 8 bases and the J gene end by 6 bases; junction bases not matched to a gene: 20. CDR3 length: 18 residues. CDR3 loop: CASPPTALAGESRKTQYF. The CDR3 coding sequence is TGTGCCAGCCCCCCCACGGCACTAGCGGGAGAATCGAGAAAGACCCAGTACTTC.

This chain connects TRBV5-1 to TRBJ2-7; a possible D gene is TRBD2 (6 bases). Trimming pared 0 bases from V and 7 bases from J, leaving 14 bases between. The CDR3 length is 14 residues. Germline values: CDR1 SGHRS, CDR2 YFSETQ. The CDR3 DNA reads TGCGCCAGCAGCTTGGGGTCTGGGGGGTATGAGCAGTACTTC. Protein product: CASSLGSGGYEQYF.

V and J are TRBV5-1 and TRBJ2-7; D gene ambiguous. The ends were cut back, 0 bases at V and 6 bases at J, with 16 bases in the middle. Per the germline V gene, CDR1 is SGHRS and CDR2 is YFSETQ. This CDR3 is 15 amino acids long. CDR3 DNA sequence: TGCGCCAGCAGCTTGGAAGGCCCCGGTCTTGGCGAGCAGTACTTC. As protein: CASSLEGPGLGEQYF.

The rearrangement joins TRBV4-1 to TRBJ1-4; D uncertain. V was pared by 1 base and J by 2 bases, with 11 bases between. CDR3 length: 16 residues. The germline gives CDR1 MGHRA, CDR2 YSYEKL. Written as DNA, the CDR3 is TGCGCCAGCAGCCAAGGTAAATTCGGGACTAATGAAAAACTGTTTTTT. This codes for CASSQGKFGTNEKLFF.

This clone was found a few times. The CDR3 nucleotides are TGTGCCAGTATCCGGACAGGGAGGAACACTGAAGCTTTCTTT. Protein product: CASIRTGRNTEAFF. This chain links TRBV19 with TRBJ1-1, with 8 bases lining up with TRBD1. Losses at the gene ends were 7 bases for V and 1 base for J; bases not matched to a gene: 5. The CDR3 consists of 14 residues. Germline CDR1 reads LNHDA; CDR2 reads SQIVND (reference sequence).

This clone was seen only once. CDR3 bases: TGTGCCAGCAGCTTAGTTCCGGGGGCGGAGACCCAGTACTTC. Protein sequence: CASSLVPGAETQYF. V usage is TRBV11-2 and J usage is TRBJ2-5, with D perhaps TRBD1 or TRBD2 (6 bases each). Trimming shortened V by 1 base and J by 5 bases, and 11 bases separated the two germline ends. CDR1 and CDR2 from the germline V gene are SGHAT and FQNNGV. CDR3 length: 14 amino acids.

The rearrangement joins TRBV6-5 to TRBJ2-5; perhaps TRBD1 as D (6 bases). Trimming removed 6 bases at V and 4 bases at J, with 15 bases between. From germline, CDR1 is MNHEY and CDR2 SVGAGI. This CDR3 spans 14 amino acids. CDR3 sequence reads: CASSPEGVLETQYF. Here the CDR3 DNA reads TGTGCCAGCAGCCCAGAGGGGGTCTTAGAGACCCAGTACTTC.

The rearrangement links TRBV7-9 to TRBJ2-5; TRBD1 matches at 9 bases. Unmatched junction bases numbered 3, after V lost 4 bases and J lost 3 bases. The CDR3 totals 14 residues. Germline CDR1 is SEHNR and CDR2 is FQNEAQ (reference sequence). The DNA of the CDR3 is TGTGCCAGCAGCTGGACAGGGGCGGAAGAGACCCAGTACTTC. It translates to CASSWTGAEETQYF.

The chain uses TRBV5-1 and TRBJ1-1; D gene unclear. V lost 1 base and J lost 3, with 10 bases in between. Germline lookup yields CDR1 SGHRS and CDR2 YFSETQ. The CDR3 has 14 residues. The chain's CDR3 is CASSLIGLDTEAFF. DNA of the CDR3: TGCGCCAGCAGCTTGATTGGCCTGGACACTGAAGCTTTCTTT.

The gene calls are TRBV11-3 and TRBJ1-1; D is uncertain. The germline gives CDR1 SGHNT, CDR2 YENEEA. V was clipped by 5 bases and J by 0 bases, with 7 bases between them. This CDR3 contains 13 residues. The DNA of the CDR3 is TGTGCCAGCAGCCCCAGACTGAACACTGAAGCTTTCTTT. Translating it yields CASSPRLNTEAFF.

The gene calls are TRBV28 and TRBJ1-5; TRBD1 matches at 9 bases. V was clipped by 8 bases and J by 7 bases; unmatched bases: 3. Germline CDR1 MDHEN, CDR2 SYDVKM. The CDR3 runs 12 residues. This CDR3 is CASATGGQPQHF. The CDR3 DNA follows: TGTGCCAGCGCGACAGGGGGGCAGCCCCAGCATTTT.

The rearrangement joins TRBV29-1 to TRBJ1-1, with 7 bases that match TRBD1. The CDR3 is 13 amino acids. Trimming removed 6 bases from V and 0 bases from J; junction bases left unmatched: 4. Germline V gene sequence: CDR1 SQVTM, CDR2 ANQGSEA. CDR3 nucleotide sequence: TGCAGCGTCTACAGGGGTCTGAACACTGAAGCTTTCTTT. This codes for CSVYRGLNTEAFF.

The rearrangement joins TRBV7-6 to TRBJ2-2; tentatively, D is TRBD2 (5 bases). This CDR3 has 14 residues. Germline CDR1 and CDR2: SGHVS and FNYEAQ. V was trimmed by 5 bases and J by 4 bases, leaving 11 bases between them. DNA of the CDR3: TGTGCCAGCAGCCCAGGACGGGGCACCGGGGAGCTGTTTTTT. Translation gives CASSPGRGTGELFF.

The chain links TRBV29-1 to TRBJ2-3; TRBD2 matches 10 bases. This CDR3 region has 16 residues. V shed 5 bases and J 0 bases; nucleotides not matched to a gene: 8. The germline V gene encodes CDR1 SQVTM and CDR2 ANQGSEA. CDR3 sequence reads: CSVWGGLASSTDTQYF. Written as DNA, the CDR3 is TGCAGCGTTTGGGGGGGACTAGCGTCTAGCACAGATACGCAGTATTTT.

V and J are TRBV5-1 and TRBJ2-7; TRBD2 might be the D (6 bases). Germline CDR1 SGHRS, CDR2 YFSETQ. CDR3 length equals 14 residues. V was trimmed by 0 bases and J by 7 bases, leaving 14 bases between them. This CDR3 is CASSLAGTLNEQYF. The CDR3 nucleotides are TGCGCCAGCAGCTTGGCCGGGACTCTAAATGAGCAGTACTTC.

This sequence joins TRBV6-5 and TRBJ2-2; D call uncertain. The germline V gene has CDR1 MNHEY and CDR2 SVGAGI. This CDR3 has 13 amino acids. V was cut by 6 bases and J by 1 base, with 6 bases left in between. DNA for the CDR3: TGTGCCAGCAGCCCCTGGAACACCGGGGAGCTGTTTTTT. This gives the protein CASSPWNTGELFF.

This clone appeared a single time. The rearrangement uses TRBV19 and TRBJ2-7, with TRBD1 identical over 8 bases. With 1 base clipped from V and 3 bases from J, the junction kept 5 bases outside the gene matches. This CDR3 region has 15 residues. CDR1 LNHDA and CDR2 SQIVND come from the germline V gene (reference sequence). The CDR3 DNA sequence: TGTGCCAGTAGTATAGGGACAGGGTCGGTCTACGAGCAGTACTTC. Protein: CASSIGTGSVYEQYF.

The chain carries TRBV5-4 and TRBJ2-2; TRBD2 matches at 9 bases. Unmatched junction bases numbered 6, after V lost 5 bases and J lost 1 base. The CDR3 extends over 16 amino acids. Germline V gene lookup returns CDR1 SGHNT and CDR2 YYREEE (reference sequence). The CDR3 region has the DNA TGTGCCAGCAGTTCCGCGACTAGCGGGAACACCGGGGAGCTGTTTTTT. Translating it yields CASSSATSGNTGELFF. The full variable domain, with the rest looked up from reference TRBV5-4 and TRBJ2-2, is ETGVTQSPTHLIKTRGQQVTLRCSSQSGHNTVSWYQQALGQGPQFIFQYYREEENGRGNFPPRFSGLQFPNYSSELNVNALELDDSALYLCASSSATSGNTGELFFGEGSRLTVL.

This chain connects TRBV7-8 to TRBJ2-7, with D perhaps TRBD1 or TRBD2 (5 bases each). Trimming stripped 1 base from V and 5 bases from J, with 21 bases between. Germline CDR1 is SGHVS and CDR2 is FQNEAQ. The CDR3 contains 17 residues. The CDR3 sequence is CASSLGPQGAADDEQYF. The CDR3 DNA reads TGTGCCAGCAGCTTAGGCCCTCAGGGAGCGGCGGATGACGAGCAGTACTTC.

The genes are TRBV7-2 and TRBJ2-2; D is tentatively TRBD1 or TRBD2 (5 bases each). Trimming pared 6 bases from V and 4 bases from J, leaving 12 bases between. CDR3 length: 14 residues. Germline loops: CDR1 SGHTA, CDR2 FQGNSA. CDR3 loop: CASRAWGSTGELFF. The CDR3 nucleotides are TGTGCCAGCAGGGCGTGGGGGTCCACCGGGGAGCTGTTTTTT.

The chain links TRBV19 to TRBJ1-1; D is ambiguous. Trimming removed 5 bases from V and 4 bases from J, with 17 bases in between. The CDR3 has 15 amino acids. Germline CDR1 reads LNHDA; CDR2 reads SQIVND (reference sequence). This CDR3 reads CASSALPGAGTEAFF. The CDR3 DNA is TGTGCCAGTAGTGCCCTTCCGGGAGCGGGCACTGAAGCTTTCTTT.